This T cell receptor (beta chain) was retrieved from a study of CD8 T cells in Susac syndrome. There are 14 residues in the CDR3. The ends were cut back, 5 bases at V and 1 base at J, with 14 bases in the middle. Germline-derived CDR1 and CDR2 are DFQATT and SNEGSKA (reference sequence). A quantity of about 0.5 to 1 ug RNA underwent reverse transcription using random hexamers. TCRdb reanalysed the immunoSEQ multiplex PCR reads using MiXCR and keeps one entry per CDR3 protein. The top ten clones hold 0.16% of a sample with roughly 150,000 distinct CDR3 sequences, 85% to 95% of them seen once. V is TRBV20-1 and J is TRBJ2-5; a possible D gene is TRBD2 (5 bases). This TCR came from a human donor with Susac syndrome. What was sequenced was CD4+ T cells from PBMCs. CDR3 DNA sequence: TGCAGTGCTGCACTAGGAATGGTCCAAGAGACCCAGTACTTC. Translation gives CSAALGMVQETQYF.